Reported below is one T cell receptor (beta chain). The antigen this receptor binds is unknown. No base quality values were provided; no much bigger clone lies one nucleotide off. One collaborating source in Seattle enrolled patients during active infection and followed them longitudinally through the course of disease. The collaborating institutions used their own protocols to collect whole blood in K2EDTA tubes. For TCRbeta analysis, collaborators shipped samples in one of three forms: frozen whole blood, isolated PBMCs, or DNA extracted from either of those sample types. Cut back by 2 bases and 3 bases, the V and J ends lie 5 bases apart. For CDR1 and CDR2, the germline V gene lists SGHNT and YENEEA. Including the terminal cysteine and phenylalanine, the CDR3 comprises 12 residues. CDR3 DNA is the only sequence kept; it has 36 bases, read in frame from the first base. This entry comes from a study of blood T cell repertoires in COVID-19 (dated by TCRdb to 2018 to 2021). Some background on the complete study: Samples covering the acute and convalescent phases of COVID-19 were provided by collaborators in the United States, Italy and Spain. The material from the prospective study consisted of cDNA or gDNA derived from T cells, B-cell-depleted T cells, or PBMCs. Deeply sampled blood TCRbeta repertoires from subjects exposed to, actively infected with, or recovered from COVID-19 were included in the dataset. The repertoires were made available in a free public database intended to serve as a resource for research on the immune response to SARS-CoV-2. The samples were drawn from the first 160 participants of the ongoing ImmuneRACE study and from roughly 1,300 subjects provided by 6 global collaborators. The sample metadata nearly always contained a de-identified subject ID, COVID-19 status, age in years and sex. Where HLA class I and class II types were available, the types were taken from metadata supplied by the sample provider, not from assay-based typing. Beyond this particular receptor, the publication reports: The amount of clinical and demographic metadata varied by source and participant and was provided uncurated.

The immunoSEQ Assay, a bias-controlled multiplex PCR, was used to amplify TCRbeta CDR3 regions from genomic DNA. As for the authors' bioinformatics: Within the assay, amplification of reference gene primers was used to estimate how many nucleated cells each sample contained. Sequence reads were collapsed and filtered to measure the absolute abundance of every unique TCRbeta CDR3 rearrangement. For each sample, productive Simpson clonality was calculated as the square root of Simpson's diversity index across productive rearrangements. As stored in TCRdb, this immuneACCESS dataset retains in-frame rearrangements with V and J assigned. A fraction of the clones does not appear; measured against another copy, unresolved V genes explain less than half of the discrepancy, and the remainder lacks a known reason. That table furnishes V, J and clone size, whereas the DNA furnished D and trimming. Within this sample are under 550,000 clones, with roughly 89% of them counted one time only. The ten largest make up approximately 0.92% of the sample.

The sequenced sample was peripheral blood. The V and J genes are TRBV11-3 and TRBJ2-7; the D gene is not confidently resolved. The receptor was derived from a man aged 18 to 29 with COVID-19, enrolled during active disease. The CDR3 protein: CASSLNNYEQYF. The DNA sequence is as follows: TGTGCCAGCAGCTTAAACAACTACGAGCAGTACTTC. Full variable domain (CDR3 extended with the reference TRBV11-3 and TRBJ2-7 proteins): EAGVVQSPRYKIIEKKQPVAFWCNPISGHNTLYWYLQNLGQGPELLIRYENEEAVDDSQLPKDRFSAERLKGVDSTLKIQPAELGDSAVYLCASSLNNYEQYFGPGTRLTVT.